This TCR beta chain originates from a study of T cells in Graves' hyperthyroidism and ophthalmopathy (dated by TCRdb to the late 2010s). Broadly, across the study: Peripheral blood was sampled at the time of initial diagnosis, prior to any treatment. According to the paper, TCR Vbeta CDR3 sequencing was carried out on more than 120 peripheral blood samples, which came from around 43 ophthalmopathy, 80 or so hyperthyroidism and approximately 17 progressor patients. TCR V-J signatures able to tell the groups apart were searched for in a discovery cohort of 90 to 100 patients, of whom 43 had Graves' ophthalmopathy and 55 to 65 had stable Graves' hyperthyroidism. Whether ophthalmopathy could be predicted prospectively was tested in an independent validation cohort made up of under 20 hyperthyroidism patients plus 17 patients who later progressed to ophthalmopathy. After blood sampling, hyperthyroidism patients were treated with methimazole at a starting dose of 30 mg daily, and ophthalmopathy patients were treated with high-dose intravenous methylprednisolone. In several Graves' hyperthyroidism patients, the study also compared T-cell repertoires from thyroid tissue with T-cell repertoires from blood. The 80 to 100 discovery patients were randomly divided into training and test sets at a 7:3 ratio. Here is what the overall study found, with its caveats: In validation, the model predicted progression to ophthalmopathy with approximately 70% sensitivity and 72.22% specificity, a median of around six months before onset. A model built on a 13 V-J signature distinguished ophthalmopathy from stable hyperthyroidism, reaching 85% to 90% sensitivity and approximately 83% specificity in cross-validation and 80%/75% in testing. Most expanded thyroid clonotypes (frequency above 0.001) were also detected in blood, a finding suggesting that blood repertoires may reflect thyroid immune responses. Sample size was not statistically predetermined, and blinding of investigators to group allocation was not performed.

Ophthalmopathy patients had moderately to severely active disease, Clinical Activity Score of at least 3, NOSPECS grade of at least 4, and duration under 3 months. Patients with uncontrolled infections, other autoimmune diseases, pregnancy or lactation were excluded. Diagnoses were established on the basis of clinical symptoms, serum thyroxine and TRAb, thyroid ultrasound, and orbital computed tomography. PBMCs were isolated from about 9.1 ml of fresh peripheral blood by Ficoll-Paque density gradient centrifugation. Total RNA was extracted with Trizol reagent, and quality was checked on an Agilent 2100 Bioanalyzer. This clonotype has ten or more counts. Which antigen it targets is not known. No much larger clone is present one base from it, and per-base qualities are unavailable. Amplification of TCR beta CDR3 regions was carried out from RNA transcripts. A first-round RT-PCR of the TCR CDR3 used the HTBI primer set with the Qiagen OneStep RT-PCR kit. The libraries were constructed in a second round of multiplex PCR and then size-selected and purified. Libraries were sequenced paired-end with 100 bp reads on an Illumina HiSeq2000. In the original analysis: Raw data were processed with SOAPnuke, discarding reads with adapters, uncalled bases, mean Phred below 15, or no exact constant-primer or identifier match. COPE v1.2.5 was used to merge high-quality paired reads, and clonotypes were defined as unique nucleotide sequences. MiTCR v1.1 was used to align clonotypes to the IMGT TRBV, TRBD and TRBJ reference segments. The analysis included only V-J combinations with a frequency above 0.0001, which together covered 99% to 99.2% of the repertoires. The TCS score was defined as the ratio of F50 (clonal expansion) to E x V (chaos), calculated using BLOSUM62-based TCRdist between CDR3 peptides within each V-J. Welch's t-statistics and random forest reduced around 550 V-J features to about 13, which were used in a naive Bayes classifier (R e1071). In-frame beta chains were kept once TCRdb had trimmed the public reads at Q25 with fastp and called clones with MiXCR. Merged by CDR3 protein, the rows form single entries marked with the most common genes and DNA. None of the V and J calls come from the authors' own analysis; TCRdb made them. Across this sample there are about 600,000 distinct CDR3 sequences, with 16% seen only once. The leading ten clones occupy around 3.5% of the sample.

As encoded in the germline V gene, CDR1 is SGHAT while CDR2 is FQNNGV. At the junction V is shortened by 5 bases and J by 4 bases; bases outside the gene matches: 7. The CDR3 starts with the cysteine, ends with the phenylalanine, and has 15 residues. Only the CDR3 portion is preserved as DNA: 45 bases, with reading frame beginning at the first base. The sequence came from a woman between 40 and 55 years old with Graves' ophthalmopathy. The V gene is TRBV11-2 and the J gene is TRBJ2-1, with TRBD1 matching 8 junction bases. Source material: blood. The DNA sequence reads TGTGCCAGCAGCCCAAGGACAGGGTGGTACAATGAGCAGTTCTTC. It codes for CASSPRTGWYNEQFF.